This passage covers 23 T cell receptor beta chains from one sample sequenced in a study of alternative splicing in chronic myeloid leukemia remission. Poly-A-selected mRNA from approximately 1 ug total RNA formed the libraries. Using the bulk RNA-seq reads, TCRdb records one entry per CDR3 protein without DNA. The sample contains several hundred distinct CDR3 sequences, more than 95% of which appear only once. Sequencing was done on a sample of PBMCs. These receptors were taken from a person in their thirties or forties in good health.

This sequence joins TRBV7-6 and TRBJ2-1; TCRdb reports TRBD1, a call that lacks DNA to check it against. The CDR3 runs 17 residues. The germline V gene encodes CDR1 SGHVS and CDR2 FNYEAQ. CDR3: CASSYYPRQGPNNEQFF.

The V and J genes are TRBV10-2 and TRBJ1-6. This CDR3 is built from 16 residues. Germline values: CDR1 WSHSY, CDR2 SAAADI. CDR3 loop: CASSESPGALDSPLHF.

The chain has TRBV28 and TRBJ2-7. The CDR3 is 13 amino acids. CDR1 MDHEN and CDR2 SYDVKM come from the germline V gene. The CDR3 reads CASSVADSYEQYF.

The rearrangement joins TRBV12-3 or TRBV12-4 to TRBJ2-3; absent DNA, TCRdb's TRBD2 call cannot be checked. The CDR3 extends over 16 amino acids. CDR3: CASSLAYGRSTDTQYF.

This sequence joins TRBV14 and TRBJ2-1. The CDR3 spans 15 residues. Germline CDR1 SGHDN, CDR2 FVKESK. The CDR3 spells CASSPSRSSYNEQFF.

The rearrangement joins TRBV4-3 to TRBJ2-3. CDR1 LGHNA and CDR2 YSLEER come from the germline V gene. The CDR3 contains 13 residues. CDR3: CASSQFPADTQYF.

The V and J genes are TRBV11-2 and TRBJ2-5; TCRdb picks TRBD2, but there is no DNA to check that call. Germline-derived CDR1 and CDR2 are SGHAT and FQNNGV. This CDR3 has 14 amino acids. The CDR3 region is CASSYAGTRETQYF.

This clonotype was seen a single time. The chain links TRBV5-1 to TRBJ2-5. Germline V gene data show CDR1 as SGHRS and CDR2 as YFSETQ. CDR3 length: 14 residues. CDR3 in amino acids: CASSLEGRQETQYF.

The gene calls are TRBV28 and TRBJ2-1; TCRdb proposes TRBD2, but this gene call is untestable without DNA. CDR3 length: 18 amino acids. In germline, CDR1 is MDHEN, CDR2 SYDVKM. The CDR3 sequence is CASSNLGTSGGALDEQFF. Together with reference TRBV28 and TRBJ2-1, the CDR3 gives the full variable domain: DVKVTQSSRYLVKRTGEKVFLECVQDMDHENMFWYRQDPGLGLRLIYFSYDVKMKEKGDIPEGYSVSREKKERFSLILESASTNQTSMYLCASSNLGTSGGALDEQFFGPGTRLTVL.

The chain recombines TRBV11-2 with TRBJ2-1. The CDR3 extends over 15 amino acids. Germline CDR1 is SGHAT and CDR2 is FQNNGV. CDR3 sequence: CASSLGIGSYNEQFF.

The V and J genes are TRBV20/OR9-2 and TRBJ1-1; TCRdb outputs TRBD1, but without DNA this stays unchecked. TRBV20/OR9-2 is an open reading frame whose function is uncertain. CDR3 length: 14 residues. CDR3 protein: CSARRDRVGTEAFF.

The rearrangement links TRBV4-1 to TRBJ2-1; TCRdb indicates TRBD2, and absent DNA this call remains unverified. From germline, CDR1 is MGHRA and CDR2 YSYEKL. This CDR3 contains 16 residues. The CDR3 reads CASSQGSGGSYNEQFF.

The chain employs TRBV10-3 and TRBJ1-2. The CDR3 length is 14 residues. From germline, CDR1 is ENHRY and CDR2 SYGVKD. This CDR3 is CATSSLQGATGYTF.

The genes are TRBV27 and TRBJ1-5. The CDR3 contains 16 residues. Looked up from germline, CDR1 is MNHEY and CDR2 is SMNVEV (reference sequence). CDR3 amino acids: CASRIGGTGLNQPQHF.

This CDR3 reads CASSFIAGDNEQFF. The genes are TRBV28 and TRBJ2-1; TCRdb's D gene call, TRBD2, goes unchecked for lack of DNA. This CDR3 is built from 14 residues. Germline V gene lookup returns CDR1 MDHEN and CDR2 SYDVKM.

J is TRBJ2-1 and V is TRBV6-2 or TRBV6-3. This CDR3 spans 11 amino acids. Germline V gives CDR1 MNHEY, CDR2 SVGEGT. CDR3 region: CASSVRNEQFF.

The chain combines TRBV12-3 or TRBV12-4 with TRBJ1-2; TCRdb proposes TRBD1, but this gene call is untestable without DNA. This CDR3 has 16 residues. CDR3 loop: CASSFGTANNGYGYTF.

This CDR3 reads CASSLTPDGELFF. The rearrangement uses TRBV7-6 and TRBJ2-2; there is no DNA to check the TCRdb D call of TRBD2. Germline V CDR1 and CDR2: SGHVS, FNYEAQ. This CDR3 comprises 13 residues.

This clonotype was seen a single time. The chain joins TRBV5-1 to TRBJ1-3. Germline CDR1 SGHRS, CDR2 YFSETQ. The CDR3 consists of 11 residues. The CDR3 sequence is CASSLENTIYF.

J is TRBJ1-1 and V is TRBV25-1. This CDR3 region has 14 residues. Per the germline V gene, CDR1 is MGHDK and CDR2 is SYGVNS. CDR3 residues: CASSPRDRNTEAFF.

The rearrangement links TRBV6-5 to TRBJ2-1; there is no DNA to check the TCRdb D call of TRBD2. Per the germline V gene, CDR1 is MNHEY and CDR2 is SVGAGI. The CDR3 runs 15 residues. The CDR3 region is CASSQRQVGYNEQFF.

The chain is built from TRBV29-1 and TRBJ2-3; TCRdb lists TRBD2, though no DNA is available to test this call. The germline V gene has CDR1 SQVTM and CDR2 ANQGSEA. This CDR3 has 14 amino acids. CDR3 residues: CSVQTSGGTDTQYF.

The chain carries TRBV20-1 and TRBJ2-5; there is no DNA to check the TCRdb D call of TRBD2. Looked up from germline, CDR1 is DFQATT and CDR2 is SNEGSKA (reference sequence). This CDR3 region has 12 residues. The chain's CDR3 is CSARGGVETQYF.